This T cell receptor (beta chain) was retrieved from a study of CD8+ T cells in alopecia areata (dated by TCRdb to 2016 to 2019). Describing the broader study: The treated patients, all with moderate-to-severe alopecia areata, were enrolled in an open-label pilot trial of oral tofacitinib given at 5 to 10 mg twice daily. RNA came from the PAXgene miRNA kit for fixed scalp, the miRNeasy kit for PBMCs, and the RNeasy kit for mouse skin. On the human side, TCRbeta sequencing was run on scalp tissue and on sorted CD4+ and CD8+ peripheral blood T cells from healthy controls and from alopecia areata patients with either patchy or totalis/universalis disease. TCRbeta CDR3 regions were amplified by immunoSEQ multiplex PCR using 35 Vbeta forward and 13 Jbeta reverse primers. Tofacitinib was administered for 6 to 18 months, and 6 months of follow-up off drug were then conducted to assess delayed response and recurrence. Scalp clonality was compared among normal scalp (n=4), patchy alopecia areata scalp (n=8), and alopecia totalis/universalis scalp (n=8). In both human patients and the C3H/HeJ mouse model, the study applied high-throughput TCRbeta sequencing to look at T cell clonal expansion in alopecia areata. Biopsies were taken from tofacitinib-treated patients at baseline and at 4 and 24 weeks of treatment, and a later scalp biopsy was taken in several of the tofacitinib-treated patients.

The intended sense of this specimen's time point label: baseline before oral tofacitinib. Peripheral blood and lesional scalp punch biopsies were obtained from patients with alopecia areata. PBMCs were isolated by density centrifugation and stained for CD3, CD4 and CD8, after which CD4+ and CD8+ T cells were sorted on a FACSAria. Summary of the overall study and its limitations: Unlike mouse skin, where gammadelta T cells dominate, normal human skin contains resident alphabeta T cells that get sequenced too, which complicates analysis of the scalp TCR repertoire. Compared with mice, TCR sequences shared between patients were less clear, possibly partly because of HLA diversity across the patient population. Higher clonality and more expanded CD8+ clones were observed in lesional scalp than in normal scalp, particularly in alopecia totalis/universalis, a finding suggestive of antigenic drive.

The CDR3 numbers 15 residues from cysteine through phenylalanine. The sequence is cut down to CDR3 DNA, 45 bases in frame from base 1. CDR1 and CDR2 are drawn from the germline V gene: MNHEY, SVGAGI. V loses 6 bases of germline sequence and J loses 2 bases, and the interval between the two ends is 17 bases. Library method: the immunoSEQ multiplex PCR assay. RNA was extracted from all samples and reverse transcribed into cDNA, which served as template for TCR sequencing. First-strand cDNA was synthesized with SuperScript III using a 2:1 mix of oligo-dT and random hexamers. A synthetic immune receptor repertoire was used to measure amplification bias, and any remaining bias was corrected computationally. The paper's processing steps were these. Raw reads were preprocessed to remove errors, and CDR3 was defined by IMGT conventions from the conserved cysteine to phenylalanine. To get clonality, Shannon entropy was normalized by log2 of the number of productive unique TCRs and the result was subtracted from 1. Whether each scalp clone was CD4 or CD8 was inferred by checking scalp TCRbeta sequences against the CD4 and CD8 repertoires from sorted blood. Drawn from immuneACCESS, this table holds only the in-frame rearrangements with V and J called that TCRdb kept. Clones are partly lost; checked studies trace under half to an unresolved V gene and leave the rest unexplained. From that table come the V and J calls and clone size; the DNA was used to work out D and trimming. The sample table records roughly 140,000 clones; approximately 53% of these occur just once. Together, the top ten hold 19% of the sample.

To note about this clone: The antigen it recognizes is unknown. Base qualities are not recorded, but no much larger clone differs from it by a single base.

Here the sequenced sample was CD8+ T cells sorted from blood, taken at week 0. The sequence was collected from a human donor with alopecia areata. The chain couples TRBV6-5 to TRBJ2-7; the best D guess is TRBD2, with 5 bases matching. The CDR3 sequence is CASRRSQTNPYEQYF. The DNA reads as follows: TGTGCCAGCAGGCGATCACAGACTAATCCCTACGAGCAGTACTTC.